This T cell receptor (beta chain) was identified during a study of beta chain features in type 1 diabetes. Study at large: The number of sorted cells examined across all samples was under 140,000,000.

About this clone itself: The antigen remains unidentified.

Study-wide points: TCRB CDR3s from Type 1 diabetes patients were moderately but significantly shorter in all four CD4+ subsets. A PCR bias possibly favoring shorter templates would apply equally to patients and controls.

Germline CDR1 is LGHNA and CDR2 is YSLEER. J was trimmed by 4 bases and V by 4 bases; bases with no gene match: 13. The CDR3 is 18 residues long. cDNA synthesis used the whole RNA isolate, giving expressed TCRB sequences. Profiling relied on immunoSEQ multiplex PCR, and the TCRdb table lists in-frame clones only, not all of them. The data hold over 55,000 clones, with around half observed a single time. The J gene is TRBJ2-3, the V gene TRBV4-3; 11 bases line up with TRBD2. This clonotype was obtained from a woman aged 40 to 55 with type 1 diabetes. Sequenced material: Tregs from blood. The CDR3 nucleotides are TGCGCCAGCAGCCCCCGGGCCTTAGCGGGAGGGACCGCAGATACGCAGTATTTT. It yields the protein CASSPRALAGGTADTQYF.